Included here is one T cell receptor (beta chain) sequence, with context. Antigen: not known. The data stem from a study of T cell clones after liver transplantation. Study as a whole: A pre-transplant mixed lymphocyte reaction with TCRbeta sequencing defined graft-donor-reactive clones followed in post-transplant blood.

Data came from immunoSEQ multiplex PCR; TCRdb stores just in-frame clones and leaves some out. The sample includes about 85,000 clones, roughly 85% of them seen just once. V dropped 0 bases and J dropped 7 bases, with 22 bases sitting between them. Germline V gives CDR1 LNHDA, CDR2 SQIVND (reference sequence). CDR3 length: 18 residues. Study-wide results and limits: Low donor cell numbers restricted donor-reactive repertoire measurement in a couple of subjects. A larger donor-reactive than third-party decline suggested partial antigen-specific deletion.

The receptor was derived from a human patient who received a liver transplant. Some T cells here may be from the graft donor. This rearrangement joins TRBV19 to TRBJ2-4; D is possibly TRBD2 (6 bases). The specimen was CD4+ T cells from blood, collected approximately 3.5 years after liver transplant. The CDR3 DNA reads as TGTGCCAGTAGTATAGATCCTCCAGGGTCAGGCGGGACCAACATTCAGTACTTC. It translates to CASSIDPPGSGGTNIQYF.